This T cell receptor beta chain was recorded in a study of T cell changes during pregnancy in multiple sclerosis. Method: immunoSEQ multiplex PCR; TCRdb's copy keeps in-frame clones and lacks some. Of under 50,000 clones in the sample, 85% to 95% are singletons; the top ten hold approximately 2.6%. Trimming left V 5 bases short and J 10 bases short, with 9 bases between. CDR1 and CDR2 (germline): LNHDA, SQIVND (reference sequence). The length of the CDR3 is 11 residues. The chain links TRBV19 to TRBJ2-1; D unclear. The clonotype was recovered from a female donor with multiple sclerosis, enrolled in a pregnancy study. The sample in question was CD8+ T cells from peripheral blood mononuclear cells, obtained in the second trimester of pregnancy. DNA of the CDR3: TGTGCCAGTAGTCAGTTCCCCGAGCAGTTCTTC. It specifies CASSQFPEQFF.